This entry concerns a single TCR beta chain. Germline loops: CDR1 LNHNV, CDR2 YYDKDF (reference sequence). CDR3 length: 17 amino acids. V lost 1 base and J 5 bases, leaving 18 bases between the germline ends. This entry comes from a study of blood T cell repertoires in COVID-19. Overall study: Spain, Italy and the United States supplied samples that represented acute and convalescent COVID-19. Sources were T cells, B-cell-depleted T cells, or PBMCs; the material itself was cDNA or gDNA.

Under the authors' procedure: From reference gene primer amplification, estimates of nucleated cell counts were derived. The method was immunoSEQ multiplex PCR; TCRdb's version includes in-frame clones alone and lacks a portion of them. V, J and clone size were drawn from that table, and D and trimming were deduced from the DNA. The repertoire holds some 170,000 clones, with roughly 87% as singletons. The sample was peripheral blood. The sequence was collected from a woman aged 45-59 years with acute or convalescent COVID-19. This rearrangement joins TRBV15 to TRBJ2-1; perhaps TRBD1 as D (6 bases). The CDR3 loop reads CATSRGSGARFDNEQFF. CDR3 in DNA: TGTGCCACCAGCAGAGGATCAGGGGCCCGATTCGACAATGAGCAGTTCTTC. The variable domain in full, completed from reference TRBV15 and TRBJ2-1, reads DAMVIQNPRYQVTQFGKPVTLSCSQTLNHNVMYWYQQKSSQAPKLLFHYYDKDFNNEADTPDNFQSRRPNTSFCFLDIRSPGLGDTAMYLCATSRGSGARFDNEQFFGPGTRLTVL.